The 20 T cell receptor beta chains listed next were all sequenced from one sample in a study of T cells in Graves' hyperthyroidism and ophthalmopathy. There were TCR beta CDR3 regions amplified from RNA transcripts. First-round RT-PCR with HTBI primers amplified the TCR CDR3 region. TCRdb reanalysed the multiplex PCR reads using MiXCR and keeps one entry per CDR3 protein. The sample lists 370,000 or so distinct CDR3 sequences; roughly 25% were seen once. Input material: blood. These receptors were collected from a man aged 50 to 60 with Graves' hyperthyroidism.

The table lists this clonotype with a few counts. The chain uses TRBV5-1 and TRBJ2-3; D remains ambiguous. Between the trimmed V and J ends, which lost 7 bases and 0 bases, there was a span of 12 bases. In germline, CDR1 is SGHRS, CDR2 YFSETQ. This CDR3 has 14 residues. As DNA, the CDR3 is TGCGCCAGCCGAGTCGGTACTAGCACAGATACGCAGTATTTT. It translates to CASRVGTSTDTQYF. The variable domain in full, completed from reference TRBV5-1 and TRBJ2-3, reads KAGVTQTPRYLIKTRGQQVTLSCSPISGHRSVSWYQQTPGQGLQFLFEYFSETQRNKGNFPGRFSGRQFSNSRSEMNVSTLELGDSALYLCASRVGTSTDTQYFGPGTRLTVL.

The chain employs TRBV6-1 and TRBJ1-3, with D perhaps TRBD1 (5 bases). Germline CDR1 reads MNHNS; CDR2 reads SASEGT. The CDR3 totals 15 residues. Between the trimmed V and J ends, which lost 6 bases and 0 bases, there was a span of 12 bases. CDR3 nucleotides: TGTGCCAGCAGCCTGGGACGGCGCTCTGGAAACACCATATATTTT. Its translation is CASSLGRRSGNTIYF.

This clonotype was seen a handful of times. This rearrangement joins TRBV9 to TRBJ1-4; no firm D call. The V gene lost 0 bases and the J gene lost 4 bases, with 10 bases spanning the gap. The CDR3 covers 15 residues. The germline V gene encodes CDR1 SGDLS and CDR2 YYNGEE. The CDR3 protein is CASSVESRSNEKLFF. For the CDR3, the DNA is TGTGCCAGCAGCGTAGAGAGCAGGAGTAATGAAAAACTGTTTTTT.

The V call is TRBV6-4, the J call TRBJ2-3; D might be TRBD1 (5 bases). This CDR3 contains 14 residues. V was trimmed by 2 bases and J by 4 bases, leaving 10 bases between them. The V gene's germline CDR1 is MRHNA and CDR2 SNTAGT. Here the CDR3 DNA reads TGTGCCAGCAGTGACAGGGGCGCCTCAGATACGCAGTATTTT. It is translated as CASSDRGASDTQYF.

This clonotype was counted many times. The V call is TRBV6-1, the J call TRBJ1-1; tentative D call: TRBD1 (6 bases). The V and J ends lost 1 base and 0 bases respectively, with 9 bases between them. The germline V gene has CDR1 MNHNS and CDR2 SASEGT. The CDR3 loop spans 15 amino acids. CDR3 protein: CASSEEAGVNTEAFF. The CDR3, as DNA: TGTGCCAGCAGTGAAGAAGCAGGGGTGAACACTGAAGCTTTCTTT.

This clonotype was picked up many times. The V gene is TRBV5-1, the J gene TRBJ2-1, with D perhaps TRBD1 (6 bases). Germline values: CDR1 SGHRS, CDR2 YFSETQ. V dropped 4 bases and J dropped 6 bases, with 14 bases sitting between them. The CDR3 consists of 14 residues. CDR3 amino acids: CASSPRTASNEQFF. In nucleotides, the CDR3 is TGCGCCAGCAGCCCAAGGACAGCCAGCAATGAGCAGTTCTTC.

This clonotype has a handful of counts. The chain recombines TRBV7-9 with TRBJ2-2; 10 positions match TRBD1. The germline V gene encodes CDR1 SEHNR and CDR2 FQNEAQ (reference sequence). CDR3 length equals 16 residues. V lost 4 bases and J lost 1; bases outside the gene matches: 3. CDR3 region: CASSWRDRGNTGELFF. CDR3 nucleotide sequence: TGTGCCAGCAGCTGGCGGGACAGGGGGAACACCGGGGAGCTGTTTTTT.

The chain combines TRBV5-1 with TRBJ2-2; no clear D. Germline V lookup: CDR1 SGHRS, CDR2 YFSETQ. CDR3 size: 13 residues. V lost 5 bases and J lost 4, with 9 bases in between. The CDR3 sequence: CASRAAITGELFF. Written as DNA, the CDR3 is TGCGCCAGCAGGGCGGCGATCACCGGGGAGCTGTTTTTT. Supplemented by reference TRBV5-1 and TRBJ2-2, the full variable domain reads KAGVTQTPRYLIKTRGQQVTLSCSPISGHRSVSWYQQTPGQGLQFLFEYFSETQRNKGNFPGRFSGRQFSNSRSEMNVSTLELGDSALYLCASRAAITGELFFGEGSRLTVL.

V is TRBV20-1 and J is TRBJ2-4; tentatively, D is TRBD1 or TRBD2 (5 bases each). The V gene's germline CDR1 is DFQATT and CDR2 SNEGSKA (reference sequence). The CDR3 has 12 amino acids. Trimming cost V 6 bases and J 6 bases, with 12 bases left between them. CDR3 in DNA: TGCAGTGCGGAGCTTGGGGGAAACATTCAGTACTTC. This translates into CSAELGGNIQYF.

The rearrangement uses TRBV4-1 and TRBJ2-3, with 11 bases identical to TRBD2. Germline values: CDR1 MGHRA, CDR2 YSYEKL. With 1 base clipped from V and 5 bases from J, the junction kept 8 bases outside the gene matches. The CDR3 runs 17 residues. This CDR3 is CASSQVAGLAGGDTQYF. CDR3 nucleotides: TGCGCCAGCAGCCAAGTGGCTGGGCTAGCGGGAGGAGATACGCAGTATTTT.

The chain uses TRBV7-9 and TRBJ2-5; the D gene is possibly TRBD1 (5 bases). V lost 2 bases, J lost 3 bases, and 7 bases lay in between. Germline V lookup: CDR1 SEHNR, CDR2 FQNEAQ (reference sequence). The CDR3 is 13 residues long. In DNA, the CDR3 is TGTGCCAGCAGCTTATCGACAGAAGAGACCCAGTACTTC. It translates to CASSLSTEETQYF.

The chain combines TRBV5-1 with TRBJ2-7; 8 nucleotides match TRBD2. V gave up 4 bases and J gave up 1 base; unmatched junction bases: 7. Germline-derived CDR1 and CDR2 are SGHRS and YFSETQ. The CDR3 length is 15 residues. CDR3 region: CASSAELAASYEQYF. The CDR3 DNA reads as TGCGCCAGCAGCGCGGAACTAGCGGCTTCCTACGAGCAGTACTTC.

The chain has TRBV5-6 and TRBJ1-5; TRBD1 aligns across 9 bases. V gave up 3 bases and J gave up 0 bases; unmatched junction bases: 7. Germline V gene sequence: CDR1 SGHDT, CDR2 YYEEEE. This CDR3 comprises 17 residues. CDR3 region: CASSSLTGGYSNQPQHF. DNA for the CDR3: TGTGCCAGCAGCTCTCTGACAGGGGGGTATAGCAATCAGCCCCAGCATTTT.

This clonotype was seen just once. V is TRBV5-4 and J is TRBJ2-1; no clear D. V lost 0 bases and J 4 bases, leaving 11 bases between the germline ends. CDR3 length equals 15 residues. The germline V gene has CDR1 SGHNT and CDR2 YYREEE (reference sequence). CDR3 bases: TGTGCCAGCAGCTTGGTAGGGATCGATTACAATGAGCAGTTCTTC. This encodes CASSLVGIDYNEQFF. Combining the CDR3 with reference TRBV5-4 and TRBJ2-1 gives the whole variable domain ETGVTQSPTHLIKTRGQQVTLRCSSQSGHNTVSWYQQALGQGPQFIFQYYREEENGRGNFPPRFSGLQFPNYSSELNVNALELDDSALYLCASSLVGIDYNEQFFGPGTRLTVL.

The chain carries TRBV28 and TRBJ2-7; 11 nucleotides align to TRBD1. Germline values: CDR1 MDHEN, CDR2 SYDVKM. With 5 bases clipped from V and 0 bases from J, the junction kept 3 bases outside the gene matches. The CDR3 runs 15 residues. DNA for the CDR3: TGTGCCAGCAGTACCGGACAGGGGGCCTCCTACGAGCAGTACTTC. This translates into CASSTGQGASYEQYF. The whole variable domain, remainder taken from reference TRBV28 and TRBJ2-7, is DVKVTQSSRYLVKRTGEKVFLECVQDMDHENMFWYRQDPGLGLRLIYFSYDVKMKEKGDIPEGYSVSREKKERFSLILESASTNQTSMYLCASSTGQGASYEQYFGPGTRLTVT.

This clonotype was seen only a few times. V usage is TRBV15 and J usage is TRBJ2-7; 9 bases agree with TRBD1. The CDR3 has 15 amino acids. Germline V CDR1 and CDR2: LNHNV, YYDKDF (reference sequence). Germline trimming cut 0 bases from V and 5 bases from J; bases unmatched to any gene: 5. DNA for the CDR3: TGTGCCACCAGCAGAGAACAGGGGGCTTACCACGAGCAGTACTTC. Protein sequence: CATSREQGAYHEQYF.

This clonotype was counted a few times. This sequence joins TRBV12-3 or TRBV12-4 and TRBJ2-1; TRBD2 matches 8 bases. The J segment lost 9 bases and the V segment lost 4 bases, leaving 11 bases of the junction unmatched. The length of the CDR3 is 15 residues. The CDR3 DNA follows: TGTGCCAGCAGTTCGACGTCGGGGGGGCTGGGTGAGCAGTTCTTC. Protein: CASSSTSGGLGEQFF.

Only a few counts were recorded for this clonotype. The V call is TRBV3-1, the J call TRBJ2-1, with 7 bases aligning to TRBD1. This CDR3 is 15 amino acids long. Germline V gives CDR1 LGHDT, CDR2 YNNKEL (reference sequence). J was trimmed by 2 bases and V by 1 base; bases with no gene match: 2. CDR3 nucleotide sequence: TGTGCCAGCAGCCAAGGGACAGGTCCCTACAATGAGCAGTTCTTC. This sequence encodes CASSQGTGPYNEQFF.

The rearrangement uses TRBV12-3 or TRBV12-4 and TRBJ1-2; D call uncertain. The germline V and J ends were trimmed by 6 bases and 8 bases, with 7 bases remaining between them. This CDR3 is built from 10 residues. For the CDR3, the DNA is TGTGCCAGCAGCCCCTTGGGCTACACCTTC. Translated: CASSPLGYTF.

This clonotype was observed at least ten times. The J gene is TRBJ2-3, the V gene TRBV11-2, with D hard to call. V was cut by 5 bases and J by 6 bases, with 9 bases left in between. The CDR3 is made up of 12 amino acids. The germline V gene has CDR1 SGHAT and CDR2 FQNNGV. The CDR3 bases are TGTGCCAGCAGCGTCCATGGGGATACGCAGTATTTT. Translation gives CASSVHGDTQYF.